The rows below give T cell receptor beta chains drawn from one sample of a study of OX40 agonist ivuxolimab in advanced cancers. Repertoires were generated with immunoSEQ multiplex PCR, while TCRdb's copy carries only in-frame clones and drops some. The sample shows some 150,000 clones, 85% to 95% of them seen only once. The input for sequencing was CD4+ or CD8+ T cells sorted from blood, taken in a trial of the OX40 agonist ivuxolimab. Receptors were obtained from an adult with an advanced solid tumor such as melanoma, head and neck, liver or kidney cancer. Each CDR3 is given with its conserved first and last residue. D genes are given only for firm matches. A row's size may be missing; if present it is once, few, many or a size class.

abundance	v_gene	j_gene	d_gene	CDR3nt	CDR3aa
NA	TRBV4-1	TRBJ1-6	NA	TGCGCCAGCAGCCAAGATACTAAGGGAATGGGTTCACCCCTCCACTTT	CASSQDTKGMGSPLHF
once	TRBV28	TRBJ1-1	NA	TGTGCCAGCAGTTTAACCGTAGGGGGGAACACTGAAGCTTTCTTT	CASSLTVGGNTEAFF
NA	TRBV7-6	TRBJ1-1	NA	TGTGCCAGCAGGTGGGAACATGACGCTTTCTTT	CASRWEHDAFF
NA	TRBV7-3	TRBJ2-5	NA	TGTGCCAGCAGCTCTGTGGGGAATGAAGAGACCCAGTACTTC	CASSSVGNEETQYF
NA	TRBV5-1	TRBJ2-7	NA	TGCGCCAGCAGCGCCCCGACTAACTCCTACGAGCAGTACTTC	CASSAPTNSYEQYF
NA	TRBV7-8	TRBJ1-2	NA	TGTGCCAGCAGCTTAGCGTGGCCAGCTAGGGGCTATGGCTACACCTTC	CASSLAWPARGYGYTF
NA	TRBV30	TRBJ2-1	NA	TGTGCCTGGAGTGGCGGTTTCTCCGAGGGAGAGCAGTTCTTC	CAWSGGFSEGEQFF
NA	TRBV29-1	TRBJ2-1	TRBD2	TGCAGCGGGGAACTAGCGGGAGGGCTGCGCAATGAGCAGTTCTTC	CSGELAGGLRNEQFF
NA	TRBV5-4	TRBJ2-1	NA	TGTGCCAGCAGCTTGCGAGCGGGTTACAATGAGCAGTTCTTC	CASSLRAGYNEQFF
few	TRBV7-9	TRBJ1-1	NA	TGTGCCAGCAGCTCTGGGAAGGGATGGGACACTGAAGCTTTCTTT	CASSSGKGWDTEAFF
NA	TRBV5-1	TRBJ2-5	TRBD2	TGCGCCAGCAGCCCGGGGACTACCCGAGAGACCCAGTACTTC	CASSPGTTRETQYF
NA	TRBV5-6	TRBJ2-1	TRBD2	TGTGCCAGCAGCTTGTGGGTCGGGGGGGCCTACAATGAGCAGTTCTTC	CASSLWVGGAYNEQFF
NA	TRBV27	TRBJ1-2	TRBD1	TGTGCCAGCTGGACAGGGCTTCGCGGCTACACCTTC	CASWTGLRGYTF
NA	TRBV27	TRBJ1-4	NA	TGTGCCAGCAGTCGCCGACAAAGTGCAACTAATGAAAAACTGTTTTTT	CASSRRQSATNEKLFF
NA	TRBV28	TRBJ2-7	NA	TGTGCCAGTCGGCGGGGACAGAACTACGAGCAGTACTTC	CASRRGQNYEQYF
NA	TRBV27	TRBJ1-1	NA	TGTGCCAGCAGTTTAAAATCTGGGGGCGTTTCTTACACTGAAGCTTTCTTT	CASSLKSGGVSYTEAFF
NA	TRBV1	TRBJ2-2	NA	TGCACCAGCAGCCAAGATAAGGCGCCCGGGGAGAACACCGGGGAGCTGTTTTTT	CTSSQDKAPGENTGELFF
NA	TRBV25-1	TRBJ1-1	TRBD1	TGTGCCAGCAGCTCGACAGGGGGCCGTGAAGCTTTCTTT	CASSSTGGREAFF
NA	TRBV2	TRBJ2-1	NA	TGTGCCAGCAAGAGACTCAGCTCCTACAATGAGCAGTTCTTC	CASKRLSSYNEQFF
NA	TRBV6-1	TRBJ1-3	NA	TGTGCCAGCAGTGAAACCCCCCTTGGGGACACCATATATTTT	CASSETPLGDTIYF
NA	TRBV7-6	TRBJ2-1	TRBD2	TGTGCCAGCAGCTTAGACGCGGGAGCCTACAATGAGCAGTTCTTC	CASSLDAGAYNEQFF
NA	TRBV10-3	TRBJ2-3	NA	TGTGCCACCATCACCGGTCTAGCCACGGATACGCAGTATTTT	CATITGLATDTQYF
NA	TRBV28	TRBJ2-7	TRBD1	TGTGCCAGCAGCACCGGGACAGGGGGTCGTTACGAGCAGTACTTC	CASSTGTGGRYEQYF
NA	TRBV18	TRBJ2-3	NA	TGTGCCAGCTCACTGCAGGGTAATCGCGGTGGGGATACGCAGTATTTT	CASSLQGNRGGDTQYF
once	TRBV18	TRBJ1-5	NA	TGTGCCAGCTCACCAGAAGGATATCTTAATCAGCCCCAGCATTTT	CASSPEGYLNQPQHF
NA	TRBV6-1	TRBJ1-6	NA	TGTGCCATCAGTGAGTCTACCGGGGCCACTAATTCACCCCTCCACTTT	CAISESTGATNSPLHF
NA	TRBV10-3	TRBJ1-4	NA	TGTGCCATCAGTGGTGGGGCATGGAATGAAAAACTGTTTTTT	CAISGGAWNEKLFF
NA	TRBV19	TRBJ2-3	NA	TGTGCCAGTAGTATACCTACGGGAGTACCTAGCACAGATACGCAGTATTTT	CASSIPTGVPSTDTQYF
once	TRBV25-1	TRBJ1-6	NA	TGTGCCAGCACCTCACCCGGCAGGGATAATTCACCCCTCCACTTT	CASTSPGRDNSPLHF
once	TRBV7-2	TRBJ1-2	NA	TGTGCCAGCAGCTTTGGGGACTATGGCTACACCTTC	CASSFGDYGYTF
NA	TRBV19	TRBJ2-3	TRBD2	TGTGCCAGTAATCCCCGGGGGGTTGGGGATACGCAGTATTTT	CASNPRGVGDTQYF
NA	TRBV29-1	TRBJ1-1	NA	TGCAGCGTTGGCGGCTTGGGGTTGTCTTGGGGCACTGAAGCTTTCTTT	CSVGGLGLSWGTEAFF
once	TRBV7-9	TRBJ1-3	NA	TGTGCCAGCAGCCGATCTTCGGGGGGGCGGTCTGGAAACACCATATATTTT	CASSRSSGGRSGNTIYF
NA	TRBV6-1	TRBJ1-2	NA	TGTGCCAGCAGTCGGGATTTGAGGGGCTATGGCTACACCTTC	CASSRDLRGYGYTF
few	TRBV10-3	TRBJ1-6	TRBD1	TGTGCCATCACCGGGACAGGGGGCTATGGTTCACCCCTCCACTTT	CAITGTGGYGSPLHF
NA	TRBV28	TRBJ2-7	NA	TGTGCCAGCAGTTTTAGTTGGGGAGACCGATCCTACGAGCAGTACTTC	CASSFSWGDRSYEQYF
NA	TRBV6-6	TRBJ2-1	NA	TGTGCCAGCAGTTACCAAGTTCCAGGGAACAATGAGCAGTTCTTC	CASSYQVPGNNEQFF
NA	TRBV11-2	TRBJ1-1	NA	TGTGCCAGCAGCTTGGGGGACGCAAACACTGAAGCTTTCTTT	CASSLGDANTEAFF
NA	TRBV7-9	TRBJ1-4	TRBD1	TGTGCCAGCAGCTTAGGACAGGGCTCCACTAATGAAAAACTGTTTTTT	CASSLGQGSTNEKLFF
NA	TRBV6-1	TRBJ1-2	NA	TGTGCCAGCAGTTCAAATGGCTACACCTTC	CASSSNGYTF
NA	TRBV5-5	TRBJ2-7	TRBD1	TGTGCCAGCAGCATCAACAGGGGCCAAGGTCCCTACGAGCAGTACTTC	CASSINRGQGPYEQYF
few	TRBV7-2	TRBJ1-6	NA	TGTGCCAGCAGCTCGAGGGCAGGGACCTCACCCCTCCACTTT	CASSSRAGTSPLHF
NA	TRBV5-1	TRBJ1-1	NA	TGCGCCAGCAGCTTAGGGGGGTCCACTGAAGCTTTCTTT	CASSLGGSTEAFF
NA	TRBV18	TRBJ2-3	TRBD2	TGTGCCAGCTCACCGCTAGCGGGAGCCACAGATACGCAGTATTTT	CASSPLAGATDTQYF
NA	TRBV6-6	TRBJ1-3	NA	TGTGCCAGCCATCCGTCGGGAGGAAACACCATATATTTT	CASHPSGGNTIYF
NA	TRBV7-8	TRBJ1-5	TRBD1	TGTGCCAGCAGCTTGGTGGGACAGGGCGATCAGCCCCAGCATTTT	CASSLVGQGDQPQHF
NA	TRBV7-3	TRBJ2-7	NA	TGTGCCAGCAGCCAGGGGACGGGGGTTTACGAGCAGTACTTC	CASSQGTGVYEQYF
NA	TRBV2	TRBJ1-2	NA	TGTGCCAGCAGCCCACAGGGTTTCTCTAACTATGGCTACACCTTC	CASSPQGFSNYGYTF
once	TRBV7-3	TRBJ1-1	NA	TGTGCCAGCCAGGGTTCGGTTGAAGCTTTCTTT	CASQGSVEAFF
NA	TRBV9	TRBJ2-7	NA	TGTGCCAGCAGCGCTCCCCTGGGGGAGCAGTACTTC	CASSAPLGEQYF
NA	TRBV6-5	TRBJ1-1	NA	TGTGCCAGCAGTAAGTGGGCCAGCGGCACTGAAGCTTTCTTT	CASSKWASGTEAFF
NA	TRBV7-9	TRBJ1-4	TRBD1	TGTGCCAGCAGCTTTCCGGGACAGGGGGCTAGTAGTGAAAAACTGTTTTTT	CASSFPGQGASSEKLFF
NA	TRBV7-8	TRBJ2-7	TRBD1	TGTGCCAGCAGCTTAGATCGTGTCGGGACAGGGGGCTCCTACGAGCAGTACTTC	CASSLDRVGTGGSYEQYF
once	TRBV28	TRBJ2-7	TRBD1	TGTGCCAGCAGCTCCTTTGGAAGACAGGGAAACTACGAGCAGTACTTC	CASSSFGRQGNYEQYF